Below are 9 T cell receptor beta chains sequenced from a single sample in a study of cytomegalovirus exposure and HLA in healthy donors (dated by TCRdb to about 2017). Receptors were amplified or captured by the immunoSEQ multiplex PCR assay. For the multiplex PCR, a mixture combining 60 forward primers for TCR Vbeta segments and 13 reverse primers for TCR Jbeta segments was used. Here the immuneACCESS table is served through TCRdb, limited to in-frame sequences with V and J called. Missing clones are a known gap in these copies; in checked studies unresolved V genes cover under half, and the rest lacks a known reason. In all, the sample holds some 110,000 clones, and 78% of those were seen once. 1.3% of the sample is held by the ten biggest clonotypes. The sequenced material came from PBMCs. The receptor source for this set is a man aged 25 to 40 in good health and CMV-seronegative.

The rearrangement links TRBV10-1 to TRBJ1-1; D is perhaps TRBD1 (6 bases). Germline CDR1 and CDR2: WNHNN and SYGVQD (reference sequence). Trimming removed 4 bases from V and 4 bases from J, with 10 bases in between. This CDR3 is built from 13 residues. CDR3 residues: CASSVDRTTEAFF. In nucleotides, the CDR3 is TGCGCCAGCAGTGTGGACAGAACCACTGAAGCTTTCTTT.

The chain uses TRBV4-1 and TRBJ2-3; the D is unclear. Germline V gives CDR1 MGHRA, CDR2 YSYEKL. The CDR3 is 13 residues long. Trimming removed 6 bases at V and 4 bases at J, with 11 bases between. CDR3 nucleotide sequence: TGCGCCAGCAGTGGTCGGGTGGCAGATACGCAGTATTTT. Translation: CASSGRVADTQYF.

The chain couples TRBV9 to TRBJ2-1; 7 bases are a match to TRBD1. Germline values: CDR1 SGDLS, CDR2 YYNGEE. V trimming: 0 bases; J trimming: 1 base; junction bases outside the gene matches: 4. This CDR3 has 16 amino acids. This chain's CDR3 is CASSVAPGGSYNEQFF. The DNA of the CDR3 is TGTGCCAGCAGCGTAGCTCCAGGGGGTTCCTACAATGAGCAGTTCTTC.

The rearrangement uses TRBV4-3 and TRBJ1-2; 7 nucleotides agree with TRBD1. The CDR3 is made up of 16 amino acids. The V segment lost 4 bases and the J segment 6 bases; nucleotides outside the gene matches: 14. Germline values: CDR1 LGHNA, CDR2 YSLEER. In nucleotides, the CDR3 is TGCGCCAGCAGCCTAAGGACAGGCGCCGGCGGGAATGGCTACACCTTC. Its protein product is CASSLRTGAGGNGYTF.

V is TRBV27 and J is TRBJ1-1; 8 nucleotides agree with TRBD1. CDR3 length: 14 residues. V shed 5 bases and J 3 bases; nucleotides not matched to a gene: 5. The germline V gene encodes CDR1 MNHEY and CDR2 SMNVEV (reference sequence). CDR3 sequence (DNA): TGTGCCAGCAGTCTCCAGGGGGCGGACACTGAAGCTTTCTTT. The encoded protein is CASSLQGADTEAFF.

The V gene is TRBV6-5, the J gene TRBJ2-7; 9 bases map to TRBD1. The J segment lost 2 bases and the V segment lost 0 bases, leaving 2 bases of the junction unmatched. Germline V gene data show CDR1 as MNHEY and CDR2 as SVGAGI. CDR3 size: 15 residues. CDR3 in amino acids: CASSYSGTGTYEQYF. CDR3 bases: TGTGCCAGCAGTTACTCCGGGACAGGGACCTACGAGCAGTACTTC.

The chain links TRBV9 to TRBJ2-1, with 8 positions matching TRBD2. This CDR3 contains 15 residues. CDR1 SGDLS and CDR2 YYNGEE come from the germline V gene. The V segment lost 0 bases and the J segment 3 bases; nucleotides outside the gene matches: 2. For the CDR3, the DNA is TGTGCCAGCAGCGTAGGTGGGACTAGCTACAATGAGCAGTTCTTC. The encoded protein is CASSVGGTSYNEQFF.

In this sample, this clone turned up a few times. The junction and the germline gene differ at one end; a read error may be behind it. The chain recombines TRBV2 with TRBJ2-1, with 10 bases that match TRBD2. This CDR3 is 17 amino acids long. CDR1 and CDR2 from the germline V gene are SNHLY and FYNNEI. The CDR3 bases are TGTGCCAGCAGCGAAGGGCGACTAGCGGGTTCCTACAATGAGCAGTTCTTC. Its protein product is CASSEGRLAGSYNEQFF.

This clone was picked up one time. At one boundary the junction diverges from the germline segment, which might be a read error. V and J are TRBV4-1 and TRBJ2-7, with 10 bases that match TRBD1. The germline gives CDR1 MGHRA, CDR2 YSYEKL. The CDR3 spans 14 residues. The CDR3 DNA reads TGCGCCAGCAGCCAGCCGGGACAGGGGCCTAACTTGGACTTC. Amino acids: CASSQPGQGPNLDF.